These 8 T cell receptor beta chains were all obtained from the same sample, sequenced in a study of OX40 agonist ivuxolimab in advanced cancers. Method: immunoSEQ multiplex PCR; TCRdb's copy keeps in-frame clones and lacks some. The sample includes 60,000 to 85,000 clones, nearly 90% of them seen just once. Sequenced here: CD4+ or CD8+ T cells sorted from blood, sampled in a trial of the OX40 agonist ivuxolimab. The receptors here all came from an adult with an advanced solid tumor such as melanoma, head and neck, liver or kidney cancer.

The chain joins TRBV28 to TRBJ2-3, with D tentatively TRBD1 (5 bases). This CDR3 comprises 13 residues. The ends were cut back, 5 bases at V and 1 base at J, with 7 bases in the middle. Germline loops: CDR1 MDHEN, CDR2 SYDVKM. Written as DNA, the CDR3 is TGTGCCAGCAGTCCGACAGGCACAGATACGCAGTATTTT. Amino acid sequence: CASSPTGTDTQYF.

The CDR3, as DNA: TGTGCCTGGAGTGTGTTTGGAGGGGCCATGGTCTACGAGCAGTACTTC. This translates into CAWSVFGGAMVYEQYF. The rearrangement uses TRBV30 and TRBJ2-7; D is possibly TRBD2 (6 bases). The germline V and J ends were trimmed by 0 bases and 3 bases, with 18 bases remaining between them. Germline values: CDR1 GTSNPN, CDR2 SVGIG (reference sequence). CDR3 size: 16 residues.

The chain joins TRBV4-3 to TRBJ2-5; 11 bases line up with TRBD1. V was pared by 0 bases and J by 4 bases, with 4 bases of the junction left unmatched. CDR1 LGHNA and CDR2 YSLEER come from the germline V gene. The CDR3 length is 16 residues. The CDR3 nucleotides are TGCGCCAGCAGCCAAGATCCGGACAGGGGGCGAGAGACCCAGTACTTC. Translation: CASSQDPDRGRETQYF.

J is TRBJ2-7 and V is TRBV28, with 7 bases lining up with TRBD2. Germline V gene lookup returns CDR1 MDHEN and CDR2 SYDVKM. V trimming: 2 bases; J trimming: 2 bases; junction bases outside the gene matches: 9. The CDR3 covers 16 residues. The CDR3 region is CASSLGSSGATYEQYF. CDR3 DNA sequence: TGTGCCAGCAGTTTAGGTTCTAGCGGAGCGACCTACGAGCAGTACTTC. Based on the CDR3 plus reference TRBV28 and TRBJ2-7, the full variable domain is DVKVTQSSRYLVKRTGEKVFLECVQDMDHENMFWYRQDPGLGLRLIYFSYDVKMKEKGDIPEGYSVSREKKERFSLILESASTNQTSMYLCASSLGSSGATYEQYFGPGTRLTVT.

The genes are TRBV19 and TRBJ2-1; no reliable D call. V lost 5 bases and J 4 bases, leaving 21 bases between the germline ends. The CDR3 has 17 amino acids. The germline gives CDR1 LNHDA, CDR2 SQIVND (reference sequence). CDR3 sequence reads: CASSLLTAQNLYNEQFF. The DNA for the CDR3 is TGTGCCAGTAGTCTCTTGACCGCCCAAAACCTTTACAATGAGCAGTTCTTC.

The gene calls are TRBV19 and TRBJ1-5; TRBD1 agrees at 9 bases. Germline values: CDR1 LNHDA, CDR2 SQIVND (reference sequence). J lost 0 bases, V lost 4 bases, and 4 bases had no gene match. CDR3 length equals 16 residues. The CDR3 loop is CASSTRQGVSNQPQHF. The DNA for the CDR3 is TGTGCCAGTAGTACTCGACAGGGGGTTAGCAATCAGCCCCAGCATTTT.

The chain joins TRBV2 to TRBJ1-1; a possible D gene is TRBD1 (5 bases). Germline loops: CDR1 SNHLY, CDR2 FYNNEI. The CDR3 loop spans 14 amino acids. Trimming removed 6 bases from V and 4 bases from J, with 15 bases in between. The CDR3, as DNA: TGTGCCAGCAGGCCCACGGGGGTGGGCACTGAAGCTTTCTTT. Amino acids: CASRPTGVGTEAFF.

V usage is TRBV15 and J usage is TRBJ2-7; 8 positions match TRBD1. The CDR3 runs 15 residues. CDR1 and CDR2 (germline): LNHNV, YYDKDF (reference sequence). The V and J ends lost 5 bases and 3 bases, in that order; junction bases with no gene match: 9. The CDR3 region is CATSHRQGFRYEQYF. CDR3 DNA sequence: TGTGCCACCAGCCATAGACAGGGGTTCCGCTACGAGCAGTACTTC. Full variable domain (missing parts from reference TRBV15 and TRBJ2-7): DAMVIQNPRYQVTQFGKPVTLSCSQTLNHNVMYWYQQKSSQAPKLLFHYYDKDFNNEADTPDNFQSRRPNTSFCFLDIRSPGLGDTAMYLCATSHRQGFRYEQYFGPGTRLTVT.